The source of this T cell receptor beta chain is a study of shared clonotypes between healthy human individuals. About the study: In total, the donors were two women and a few men aged 18 to 49. General study results and limits: Specimens sampled were limited to blood, with tissue repertoires likely differing. Measured sharing among donors was expected to vary with sequencing depth.

V lost 5 bases to trimming and J lost 2 bases, with 11 bases between them. Germline V CDR1 and CDR2: PRHDT, FYEKMQ (reference sequence). This CDR3 contains 14 residues. Turning to this clone: What it recognizes is unknown.

The data were produced by immunoSEQ multiplex PCR, yet TCRdb's version contains in-frame clones alone and is incomplete. This table holds under 600,000 clones, roughly 79% found once. Unsorted samples used approximately 87 million PBMCs for genomic DNA. Material for sequencing was PBMCs. V and J are TRBV13 and TRBJ2-3, with D unclear. The receptor comes from a woman aged 40 to 49 in good health. Some clones in this sample may be carry-over from other donors' samples. As DNA, the CDR3 is TGTGCCAGCAGCCTCCGGGCCTCCACAGATACGCAGTATTTT. It codes for CASSLRASTDTQYF.